This TCR beta chain is from a study of blood T cell repertoires in COVID-19. Study-level background: COVID-19 samples, acute and convalescent, were from the United States, Italy and Spain. Sample material is recorded as cDNA or gDNA derived from T cells, B-cell-depleted T cells, or PBMCs.

V was clipped by 0 bases and J by 4 bases, with 12 bases between them. The CDR3 extends over 15 amino acids. The V gene's germline CDR1 is LGHNA and CDR2 YSLEER. This clone was seen more than once but under ten times. The authors' processing: Estimation of nucleated cell counts relied on the amplification of reference gene primers. Profiled with immunoSEQ multiplex PCR; TCRdb holds only in-frame clones, not every one. V and J calls and clone size are as listed in that table; D and trimming were resolved from the DNA. Among over 30,000 clones listed, around 80% were seen once. This receptor was obtained from a man older than 75 with active or convalescent COVID-19. The genes are TRBV4-3 and TRBJ1-2; perhaps TRBD1 as D (6 bases). The specimen was peripheral blood. The CDR3: CASSQDPGGFYGYTF. The DNA of the CDR3 is TGCGCCAGCAGCCAAGACCCTGGGGGCTTCTATGGCTACACCTTC.